A single sample gave rise to the 29 T cell receptor beta chains below, sequenced in a study of metastatic and nonmetastatic thyroid tumors. TCRdb re-called the PCR reads through MiXCR. The table shows some 27,000 clones, with 20% to 25% occurring only once. No treatment of any kind had been given to any patient before thyroid surgery. Sequenced input: blood. The receptors shown here come from a male donor with papillary thyroid cancer or a benign thyroid nodule (not recorded which). Some clones in this sample may be carry-over from other donors' samples.

This clone showed up many times. The rearrangement joins TRBV11-2 to TRBJ2-1, with 7 bases identical to TRBD2. Germline V CDR1 and CDR2: SGHAT, FQNNGV. The CDR3 contains 12 residues. The junction had 3 bases not matched to a gene; V was cut back by 4 bases and J by 9 bases. This CDR3 reads CASSWTSPEQFF. The CDR3 DNA follows: TGTGCCAGCAGCTGGACTAGTCCTGAGCAGTTCTTC.

This clone has ten or more counts. The chain employs TRBV2 and TRBJ2-7; perhaps D is TRBD1 or TRBD2 (5 bases each). This CDR3 contains 15 residues. Trimming took off 6 bases at V and 2 bases at J, with 17 bases between the two ends. The germline V gene encodes CDR1 SNHLY and CDR2 FYNNEI. The DNA of the CDR3 is TGTGCCAGCAGAAGACTTGGGACGGATCCCTACGAGCAGTACTTC. Translating gives CASRRLGTDPYEQYF.

The chain carries TRBV5-1 and TRBJ2-3; tentative D call: TRBD2 (5 bases). Trimming took off 4 bases at V and 4 bases at J, with 16 bases between the two ends. The CDR3 is 15 residues long. The V gene's germline CDR1 is SGHRS and CDR2 YFSETQ. This CDR3 reads CASSVRGSRADTQYF. CDR3 nucleotide sequence: TGCGCCAGCAGCGTTAGAGGGAGTCGGGCAGATACGCAGTATTTT. The whole variable domain, remainder taken from reference TRBV5-1 and TRBJ2-3, is KAGVTQTPRYLIKTRGQQVTLSCSPISGHRSVSWYQQTPGQGLQFLFEYFSETQRNKGNFPGRFSGRQFSNSRSEMNVSTLELGDSALYLCASSVRGSRADTQYFGPGTRLTVL.

This clone was detected many times. The CDR3 reads CASGQRTNTGELFF. CDR3 DNA: TGTGCCAGCGGGCAAAGAACGAACACCGGGGAGCTGTTTTTT. The rearrangement joins TRBV12-3 or TRBV12-4 to TRBJ2-2; D remains unclear. V gave up 8 bases and J gave up 0 bases, with 10 bases separating them. The CDR3 contains 14 residues.

The V and J genes are TRBV9 and TRBJ1-3; tentative D call: TRBD1 (5 bases). Germline V lookup: CDR1 SGDLS, CDR2 YYNGEE. This CDR3 is 14 amino acids long. The germline V and J ends were trimmed by 2 bases and 4 bases, with 10 bases remaining between them. Here the CDR3 reads CASSVFEGGNTIYF. CDR3 DNA: TGTGCCAGCAGCGTGTTTGAGGGGGGAAACACCATATATTTT.

For this clone: Lacking the conserved final phenylalanine or tryptophan, this CDR3 likely reflects a read error. The DNA is left out, because the CDR3 cannot be placed on it with certainty; the CDR3 is given as TCRdb lists it. This sequence joins TRBV7-9 and TRBJ2-7; the table's D call of TRBD2 was not tested on the DNA. Germline V gene data show CDR1 as SEHNR and CDR2 as FQNEAQ (reference sequence). The length of the CDR3 is 15 amino acids, counting both ends. CDR3 protein: CASSSGTGALCEEYL.

A remark on this clone: Germline is not matched at one junction end, which may reflect a read error. The CDR3, as DNA: TGCAGTGCTAGTCGAAGGACTGACGAAGGTTTCTTT. Translated, it gives CSASRRTDEGFF. V gene TRBV20-1 combines with J gene TRBJ1-1; D is unresolved. Germline loops: CDR1 DFQATT, CDR2 SNEGSKA (reference sequence). This CDR3 is built from 12 residues.

There are many counts of this clone. This chain joins TRBV7-8 and TRBJ1-4, with D possibly matching TRBD1 (5 bases). Per germline, CDR1 SGHVS and CDR2 FQNEAQ. This CDR3 is 15 amino acids long. V lost 2 bases and J 0 bases, leaving 7 bases between the germline ends. The CDR3 here is CASSLWGATNEKLFF. The CDR3 DNA is TGTGCCAGCAGCTTATGGGGGGCAACTAATGAAAAACTGTTTTTT.

This clone showed up many times. The J gene is TRBJ2-5, the V gene TRBV5-1; TRBD1 matches at 12 bases. Germline trimming cut 3 bases from V and 5 bases from J; bases unmatched to any gene: 5. Germline values: CDR1 SGHRS, CDR2 YFSETQ. The CDR3 is 15 amino acids. CDR3: CASSSRDRGQETQYF. Here the CDR3 DNA reads TGCGCCAGCAGCTCCCGGGACAGGGGGCAGGAGACCCAGTACTTC. Looking up the rest from reference TRBV5-1 and TRBJ2-5 gives the full variable domain: KAGVTQTPRYLIKTRGQQVTLSCSPISGHRSVSWYQQTPGQGLQFLFEYFSETQRNKGNFPGRFSGRQFSNSRSEMNVSTLELGDSALYLCASSSRDRGQETQYFGPGTRLLVL.

The sample holds many counts of this clone. CDR3 residues: CASSPTGRTEAFF. CDR3 sequence (DNA): TGTGCCAGCTCACCGACAGGGCGGACTGAAGCTTTCTTT. V and J are TRBV18 and TRBJ1-1, with 7 bases that match TRBD1. J gave up 5 bases and V 3 bases, and 3 bases lay outside the gene matches. Germline assignment: CDR1 KGHSH and CDR2 LQKENI. There are 13 residues in the CDR3.

V gene TRBV12-3 or TRBV12-4 combines with J gene TRBJ2-7; tentatively, D is TRBD1 or TRBD2 (5 bases each). The length of the CDR3 is 11 residues. Trimming left V 5 bases short and J 13 bases short, with 15 bases between. CDR3 sequence: CASSPGDEYYF. In DNA form, the CDR3 reads TGTGCCAGCAGTCCCGGGGACGAGTACTACTTC.

This clone was detected only once. The chain combines TRBV5-1 with TRBJ2-7; TRBD2 matches 11 bases. With V trimmed by 3 bases and J by 2 bases, 1 base remained unmatched. Germline V gives CDR1 SGHRS, CDR2 YFSETQ. The CDR3 has 14 amino acids. This CDR3 is CASSSTSGAYEQYF. DNA for the CDR3: TGCGCCAGCAGCTCGACTAGCGGGGCCTACGAGCAGTACTTC.

This clone was detected many times. CDR3 in DNA: TGTGCCAGCAGCTTAGGGACACGAATCACAGATACGCAGTATTTT. It is translated as CASSLGTRITDTQYF. V gene TRBV7-9 combines with J gene TRBJ2-3; the D gene is possibly TRBD1 (5 bases). Trimming took off 1 base at V and 2 bases at J, with 10 bases between the two ends. CDR1 SEHNR and CDR2 FQNEAQ come from the germline V gene (reference sequence). The CDR3 is 15 amino acids.

In its sample, this clone is medium-sized. This chain links TRBV19 with TRBJ1-5, with a possible D match to TRBD1 (5 bases). The CDR3 runs 13 residues. Germline CDR1 is LNHDA and CDR2 is SQIVND (reference sequence). V lost 3 bases, J lost 4 bases, and 7 bases lay in between. The CDR3 here is CASSIRENQPQHF. Written as DNA, the CDR3 is TGTGCCAGTAGTATCAGGGAAAATCAGCCCCAGCATTTT. Full variable domain (rest looked up from reference TRBV19 and TRBJ1-5): DGGITQSPKYLFRKEGQNVTLSCEQNLNHDAMYWYRQDPGQGLRLIYYSQIVNDFQKGDIAEGYSVSREKKESFPLTVTSAQKNPTAFYLCASSIRENQPQHFGDGTRLSIL.

Worth noting for this clone: Its ends do not fully match the called genes, so a read error is possible. The chain has TRBV29-1 and TRBJ2-6; possible D gene TRBD2, 6 bases. Germline V gene data show CDR1 as SQVTM and CDR2 as ANQGSEA. The CDR3 sequence is 17 residues long. CDR3 protein: CSFPRWERDSVANVLTF. DNA of the CDR3: TGCAGCTTCCCGCGGTGGGAGAGGGACTCTGTGGCCAACGTCCTGACTTTC.

A single count supports this clone. The rearrangement links TRBV30 to TRBJ1-6; D ambiguous. V gave up 4 bases and J gave up 7 bases, with 11 bases separating them. The CDR3 sequence is 13 residues long. Germline CDR1 reads GTSNPN; CDR2 reads SVGIG (reference sequence). The CDR3 spells CAWTLSGNSPLHF. DNA of the CDR3: TGTGCCTGGACCTTATCTGGGAATTCACCCCTCCACTTT.

Notes on this clone: The CDR3 does not close with the conserved phenylalanine or tryptophan, likely indicating a read error. This chain joins TRBV20-1 and TRBJ2-1; TRBD2 matches 12 bases. The ends lost 5 bases at V and 4 bases at J; junction bases unmatched: 12. This CDR3 is built from 17 residues. CDR1 is DFQATT and CDR2 is SNEGSKA in the germline V gene (reference sequence). The CDR3 here is CSASRLAGAPLYNEQFS. The CDR3 DNA follows: TGCAGTGCTTCTAGACTAGCGGGGGCCCCACTTTACAATGAGCAGTTCAGC.

This clone showed up many times. This rearrangement joins TRBV30 to TRBJ1-5; a weak D match, TRBD1 (6 bases). There are 13 residues in the CDR3. Germline V CDR1 and CDR2: GTSNPN, SVGIG (reference sequence). CDR3 protein: CAAEGDSNQPQHF. CDR3 DNA: TGTGCTGCGGAGGGGGACAGCAATCAGCCCCAGCATTTT.

This clone was detected ten times or more. V is TRBV27 and J is TRBJ2-7; D unclear. Trimming took off 5 bases at V and 2 bases at J, with 4 bases between the two ends. The CDR3 has 11 residues. The germline V gene encodes CDR1 MNHEY and CDR2 SMNVEV (reference sequence). CDR3 loop: CASSGTYEQYF. The DNA for the CDR3 is TGTGCCAGCAGTGGCACCTACGAGCAGTACTTC.

J is TRBJ1-6 and V is TRBV27, with 9 bases identical to TRBD1. After removal of 3 bases from V and 10 bases from J, the junction contained 10 bases not matched to a gene. CDR1 and CDR2 from the germline V gene are MNHEY and SMNVEV (reference sequence). The length of the CDR3 is 16 residues. The CDR3 reads CASSLRRTGVKSPLHF. Written as DNA, the CDR3 is TGTGCCAGCAGTTTGAGACGGACAGGGGTAAAATCACCCCTCCACTTT.

This clone was observed many times. The chain joins TRBV5-6 to TRBJ1-1; 10 bases map to TRBD1. The CDR3 sequence is 15 residues long. Germline V gene lookup returns CDR1 SGHDT and CDR2 YYEEEE. The trim removed 0 bases at V and 7 bases at J, leaving 6 bases unmatched. The CDR3 nucleotides are TGTGCCAGCAGCTTGGGGGACAGGGGAACTGGTGAAGCTTTCTTT. Translated: CASSLGDRGTGEAFF.

This clone was found many times. J is TRBJ2-3 and V is TRBV6-2 or TRBV6-3; 10 nucleotides line up with TRBD1. The germline V gene encodes CDR1 MNHEY and CDR2 SVGEGT. The length of the CDR3 is 17 residues. The trim removed 0 bases at V and 4 bases at J, leaving 7 bases unmatched. CDR3 loop: CASSYSSRDRGSDTQYF. Written as DNA, the CDR3 is TGTGCCAGCAGTTACTCGAGCCGGGACAGGGGTTCAGATACGCAGTATTTT.

Ten or more counts support this clone. A much larger clone differs by one base, so this may be a read error. This rearrangement joins TRBV4-1 to TRBJ1-1; possible D gene TRBD1, 6 bases. The CDR3 consists of 16 residues. V lost 4 bases, J lost 4 bases, and 19 bases lay in between. The germline gives CDR1 MGHRA, CDR2 YSYEKL. The DNA of the CDR3 is TGCGCCAGCAGCCGAGTGACCGGGGGGGCGAGCACTGAAGCTTTCTTT. It translates to CASSRVTGGASTEAFF.

The chain uses TRBV25-1 and TRBJ2-7; D unclear. This CDR3 is built from 13 residues. In germline, CDR1 is MGHDK, CDR2 SYGVNS. Trimming left V 5 bases short and J 2 bases short, with 10 bases between. The CDR3 reads CASSRQTAYEQYF. The CDR3 region has the DNA TGTGCCAGCAGTCGTCAGACGGCCTACGAGCAGTACTTC.

To note about this clone: Because the CDR3 is missing its conserved closing phenylalanine or tryptophan, this is likely a read error. The V gene is TRBV4-1, the J gene TRBJ2-5; a weak D match, TRBD2 (5 bases). This CDR3 comprises 15 residues. The ends were cut back, 4 bases at V and 2 bases at J, with 14 bases in the middle. The germline CDR1 and CDR2 sequences are MGHRA and YSYEKL. The DNA of the CDR3 is TGCGCCAGCAGCCGCCGTGGAGGCACACAAGAGACCCAGTACTAC. This translates into CASSRRGGTQETQYY.

Note on this clone: The germline gene is not matched at one end of the junction; a read error may be the cause. The chain is built from TRBV20-1 and TRBJ1-1; TRBD1 matches at 7 bases. Germline CDR1 is DFQATT and CDR2 is SNEGSKA (reference sequence). CDR3 length: 14 residues. The CDR3 DNA reads TGCAGGGCAAGTCGGGGACAGTCGAACACTGCAGCTTTCTTT. This sequence encodes CRASRGQSNTAAFF.

The rearrangement links TRBV18 to TRBJ2-2; D unclear. The CDR3 covers 13 residues. Germline CDR1 reads KGHSH; CDR2 reads LQKENI. V lost 8 bases and J 8 bases, leaving 15 bases between the germline ends. The CDR3 reads CASSSLALGELFF. The CDR3 DNA is TGTGCCAGCAGCAGTTTGGCGTTGGGGGAGCTGTTTTTT.

This clone was seen ten or more times. This sequence joins TRBV5-1 and TRBJ2-7; 8 bases fit TRBD1. Germline CDR1 is SGHRS and CDR2 is YFSETQ. J gave up 3 bases and V 2 bases, and 4 bases lay outside the gene matches. The CDR3 is made up of 14 amino acids. The CDR3 bases are TGCGCCAGCAGCTTTCAGGGGGCGGGCTACGAGCAGTACTTC. It yields the protein CASSFQGAGYEQYF.

This clone was counted many times. The rearrangement links TRBV20-1 to TRBJ2-1, with 7 bases lining up with TRBD2. The CDR3 loop spans 16 amino acids. Germline CDR1 reads DFQATT; CDR2 reads SNEGSKA (reference sequence). V lost 0 bases to trimming and J lost 3 bases; unmatched junction nucleotides: 8. The CDR3 spells CSARERKGGVYNEQFF. DNA for the CDR3: TGCAGTGCTAGAGAGAGGAAGGGAGGGGTCTACAATGAGCAGTTCTTC.